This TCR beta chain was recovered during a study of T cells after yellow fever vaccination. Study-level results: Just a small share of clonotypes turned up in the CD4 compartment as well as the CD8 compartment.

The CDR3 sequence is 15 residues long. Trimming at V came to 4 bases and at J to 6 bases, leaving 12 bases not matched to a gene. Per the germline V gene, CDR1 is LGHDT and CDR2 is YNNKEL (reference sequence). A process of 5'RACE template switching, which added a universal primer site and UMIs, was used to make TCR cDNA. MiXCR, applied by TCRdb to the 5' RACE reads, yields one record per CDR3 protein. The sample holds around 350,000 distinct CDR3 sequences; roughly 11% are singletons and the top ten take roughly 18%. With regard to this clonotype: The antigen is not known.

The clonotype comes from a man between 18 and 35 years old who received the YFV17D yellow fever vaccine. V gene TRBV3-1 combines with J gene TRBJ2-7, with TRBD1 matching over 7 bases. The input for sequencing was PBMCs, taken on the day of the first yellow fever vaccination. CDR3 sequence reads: CASSPATGTPLEQYF. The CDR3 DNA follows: TGTGCCAGCAGCCCAGCGACAGGGACCCCGCTCGAGCAGTACTTC.